This T cell receptor (beta chain) was sequenced during a study of PD-1 blockade in classical Hodgkin lymphoma. Noted time point: newly diagnosed, previously untreated cHL patient sample. Peripheral samples used as comparators were newly diagnosed, untreated classical Hodgkin lymphoma PBMCs. CDR1 is SGDLS, CDR2 YYNGEE, per germline. Trimming left V 6 bases short and J 5 bases short, with 11 bases between. This CDR3 contains 12 residues. Notes on this clone: Its antigen is unidentified.

The method was immunoSEQ multiplex PCR; TCRdb's version includes in-frame clones alone and lacks a portion of them. The profile shows approximately 45,000 clones, roughly 88% of them singletons. Whole-study findings and limits: Repertoire differences lack defined causes, possibly disease activity or prior therapy. The study reported lower baseline TCR diversity in newly diagnosed patients than in healthy donors.

The clonotype comes from a human donor with classical Hodgkin lymphoma. The rearrangement joins TRBV9 to TRBJ1-1; D perhaps matches TRBD1 (5 bases). Sequenced sample: peripheral blood mononuclear cells (PBMCs). In DNA form, the CDR3 reads TGTGCCAGCAACACAGGTGGGACTGAAGCTTTCTTT. Amino acids: CASNTGGTEAFF.